This TCR beta chain was recorded in a study of human thymus T cells. Overall study findings and caveats: Gene usage (both V and J) appeared biased in thymic and blood repertoires.

During surgery, about 0.45-1 mL peripheral blood was drawn from four of eight donors. Blood DNA came from all available leukocytes, not a fixed cell number. This clone showed up just once. Its cognate antigen is unknown. The CDR3 is made up of 13 amino acids. V trimming: 10 bases; J trimming: 1 base; junction bases outside the gene matches: 6. The germline gives CDR1 LNHDA, CDR2 SQIVND (reference sequence). Method: immunoSEQ multiplex PCR; TCRdb's copy keeps in-frame clones and lacks some. Here the sample spans 54,000 or so clones, about 94% being singletons. V gene TRBV19 combines with J gene TRBJ1-1; 7 bases align to TRBD1. This clonotype originated in a boy under two years old with a congenital heart defect but otherwise immunologically healthy. Sequences were obtained from blood. Here the CDR3 reads CATSRTGNTEAFF. CDR3 DNA sequence: TGTGCCACCTCTAGGACAGGGAACACTGAAGCTTTCTTT.